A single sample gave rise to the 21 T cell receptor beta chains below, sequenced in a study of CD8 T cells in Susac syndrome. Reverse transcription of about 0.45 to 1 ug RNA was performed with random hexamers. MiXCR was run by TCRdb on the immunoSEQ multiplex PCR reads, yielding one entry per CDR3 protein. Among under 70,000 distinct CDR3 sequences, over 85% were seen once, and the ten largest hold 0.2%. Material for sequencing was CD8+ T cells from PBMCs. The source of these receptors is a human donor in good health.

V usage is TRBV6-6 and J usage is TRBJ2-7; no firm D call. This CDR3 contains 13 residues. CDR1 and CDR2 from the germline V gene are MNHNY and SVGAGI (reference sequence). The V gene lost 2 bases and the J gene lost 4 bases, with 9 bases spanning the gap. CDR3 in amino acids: CASSYSSLYEQYF. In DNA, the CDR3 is TGTGCCAGCAGTTACAGTAGCCTTTACGAGCAGTACTTC.

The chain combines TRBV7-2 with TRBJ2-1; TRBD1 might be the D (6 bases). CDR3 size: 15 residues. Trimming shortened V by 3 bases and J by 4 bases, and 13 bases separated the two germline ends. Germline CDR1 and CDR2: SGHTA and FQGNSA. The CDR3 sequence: CASSLYQGIYNEQFF. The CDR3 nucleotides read TGTGCCAGCAGCTTGTATCAGGGGATTTACAATGAGCAGTTCTTC.

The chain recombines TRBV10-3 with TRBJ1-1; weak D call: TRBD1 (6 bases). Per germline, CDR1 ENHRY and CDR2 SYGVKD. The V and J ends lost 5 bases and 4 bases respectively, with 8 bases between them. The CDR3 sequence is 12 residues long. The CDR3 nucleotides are TGTGCCATCAGTCCGACAGGCACTGAAGCTTTCTTT. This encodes CAISPTGTEAFF.

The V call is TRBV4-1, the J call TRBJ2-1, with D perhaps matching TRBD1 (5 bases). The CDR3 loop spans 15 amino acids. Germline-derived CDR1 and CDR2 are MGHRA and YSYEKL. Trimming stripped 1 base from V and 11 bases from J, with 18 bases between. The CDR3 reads CASSQVQEGANQQFF. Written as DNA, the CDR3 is TGCGCCAGCAGCCAAGTGCAGGAAGGGGCTAATCAGCAGTTCTTC.

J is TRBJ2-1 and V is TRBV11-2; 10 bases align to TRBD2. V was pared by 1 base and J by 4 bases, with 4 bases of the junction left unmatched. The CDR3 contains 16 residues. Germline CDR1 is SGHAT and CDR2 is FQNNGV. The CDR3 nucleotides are TGTGCCAGCAGCTTAGCAAGCGGGGGGGCGTACAATGAGCAGTTCTTC. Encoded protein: CASSLASGGAYNEQFF.

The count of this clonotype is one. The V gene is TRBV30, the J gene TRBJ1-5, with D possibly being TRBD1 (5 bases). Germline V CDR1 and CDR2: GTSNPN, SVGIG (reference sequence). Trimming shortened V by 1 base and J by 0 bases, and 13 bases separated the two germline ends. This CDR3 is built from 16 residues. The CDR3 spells CAWSAFFRDSNQPQHF. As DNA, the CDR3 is TGTGCCTGGAGTGCCTTTTTCAGGGATAGCAATCAGCCCCAGCATTTT.

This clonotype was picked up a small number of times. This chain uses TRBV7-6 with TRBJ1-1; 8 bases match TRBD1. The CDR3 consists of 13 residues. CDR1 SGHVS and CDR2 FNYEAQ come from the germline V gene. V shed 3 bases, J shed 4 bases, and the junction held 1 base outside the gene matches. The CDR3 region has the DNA TGTGCCAGCAGCTTGGGACAGGTCACTGAAGCTTTCTTT. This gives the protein CASSLGQVTEAFF.

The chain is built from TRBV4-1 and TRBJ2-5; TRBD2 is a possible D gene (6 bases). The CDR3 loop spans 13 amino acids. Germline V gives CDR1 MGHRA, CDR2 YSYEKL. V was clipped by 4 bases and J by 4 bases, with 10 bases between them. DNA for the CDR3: TGCGCCAGCAGCCCCATGGGGGGAGAGACCCAGTACTTC. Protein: CASSPMGGETQYF.

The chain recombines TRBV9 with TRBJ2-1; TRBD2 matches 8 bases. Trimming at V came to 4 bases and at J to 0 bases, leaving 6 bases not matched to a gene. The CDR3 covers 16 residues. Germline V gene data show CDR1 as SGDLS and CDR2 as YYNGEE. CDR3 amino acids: CASSRTAGASYNEQFF. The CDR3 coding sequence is TGTGCCAGCAGCCGTACAGCGGGGGCCTCCTACAATGAGCAGTTCTTC. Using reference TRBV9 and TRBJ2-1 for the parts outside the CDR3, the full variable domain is DSGVTQTPKHLITATGQRVTLRCSPRSGDLSVYWYQQSLDQGLQFLIQYYNGEERAKGNILERFSAQQFPDLHSELNLSSLELGDSALYFCASSRTAGASYNEQFFGPGTRLTVL.

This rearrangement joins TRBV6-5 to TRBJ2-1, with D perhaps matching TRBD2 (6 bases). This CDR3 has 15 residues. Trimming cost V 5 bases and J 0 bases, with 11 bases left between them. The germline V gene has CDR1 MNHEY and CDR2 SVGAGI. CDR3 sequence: CASSPSVSSYNEQFF. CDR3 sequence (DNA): TGTGCCAGCAGTCCTAGCGTAAGCTCCTACAATGAGCAGTTCTTC.

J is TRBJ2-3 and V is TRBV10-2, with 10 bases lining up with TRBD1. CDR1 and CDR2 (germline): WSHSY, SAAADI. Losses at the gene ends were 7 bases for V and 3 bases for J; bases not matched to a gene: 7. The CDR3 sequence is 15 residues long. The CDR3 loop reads CASTSGDRGTDTQYF. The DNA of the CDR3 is TGCGCCAGCACCTCCGGGGACAGGGGAACAGATACGCAGTATTTT.

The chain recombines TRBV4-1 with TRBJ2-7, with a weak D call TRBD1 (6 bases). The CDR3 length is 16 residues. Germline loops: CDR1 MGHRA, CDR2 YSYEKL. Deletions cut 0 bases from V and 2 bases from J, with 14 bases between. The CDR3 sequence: CASSQEGLGTPYEQYF. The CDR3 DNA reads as TGCGCCAGCAGCCAAGAGGGCCTGGGGACACCCTACGAGCAGTACTTC.

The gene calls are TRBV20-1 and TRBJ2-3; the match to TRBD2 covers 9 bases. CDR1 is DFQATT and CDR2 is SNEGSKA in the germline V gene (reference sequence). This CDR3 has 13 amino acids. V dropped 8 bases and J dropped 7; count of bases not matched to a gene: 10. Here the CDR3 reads CSRRRGGLYTQYF. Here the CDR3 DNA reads TGCAGTCGTAGGCGGGGGGGCCTGTATACGCAGTATTTT.

The CDR3 is CATSELPGLPTRNTGELFF. CDR3 sequence (DNA): TGTGCCACCAGTGAACTGCCGGGACTCCCGACGAGGAACACCGGGGAGCTGTTTTTT. This chain uses TRBV24-1 with TRBJ2-2; TRBD2 is a possible D gene (6 bases). Germline V CDR1 and CDR2: KGHDR, SFDVKD. The CDR3 contains 19 residues. Between the trimmed V and J ends, which lost 4 bases and 1 base, there was a span of 21 bases.

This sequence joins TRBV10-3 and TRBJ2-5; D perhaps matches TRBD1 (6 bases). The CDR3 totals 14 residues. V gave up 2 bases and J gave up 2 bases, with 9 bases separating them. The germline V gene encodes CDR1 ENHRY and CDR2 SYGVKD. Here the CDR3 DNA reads TGTGCCATCAGTGAGAGTAGGGGGCAAGAGACCCAGTACTTC. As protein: CAISESRGQETQYF.

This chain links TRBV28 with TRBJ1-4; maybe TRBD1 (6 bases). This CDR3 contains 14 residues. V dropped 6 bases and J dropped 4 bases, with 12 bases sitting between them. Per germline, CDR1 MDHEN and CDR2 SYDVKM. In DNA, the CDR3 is TGTGCCAGCAGCCCGGACAGATATAATGAAAAACTGTTTTTT. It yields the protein CASSPDRYNEKLFF.

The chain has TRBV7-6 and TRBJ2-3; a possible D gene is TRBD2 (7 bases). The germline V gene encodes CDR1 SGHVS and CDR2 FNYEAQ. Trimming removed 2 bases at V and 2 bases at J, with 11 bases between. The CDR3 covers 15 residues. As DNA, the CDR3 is TGTGCCAGCAGCTTATTCGGGGGGCCCACAGATACGCAGTATTTT. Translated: CASSLFGGPTDTQYF.

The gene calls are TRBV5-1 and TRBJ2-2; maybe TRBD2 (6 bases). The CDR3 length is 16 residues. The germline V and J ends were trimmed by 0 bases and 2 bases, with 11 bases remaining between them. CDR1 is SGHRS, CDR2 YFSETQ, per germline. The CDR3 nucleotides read TGCGCCAGCAGCTTGGCCCCAGGGACTAACACCGGGGAGCTGTTTTTT. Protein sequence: CASSLAPGTNTGELFF.

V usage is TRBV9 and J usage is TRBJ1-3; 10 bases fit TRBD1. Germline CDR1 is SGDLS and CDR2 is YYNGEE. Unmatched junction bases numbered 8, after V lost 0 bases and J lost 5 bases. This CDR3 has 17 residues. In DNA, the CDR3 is TGTGCCAGCAGCGTAGATGCGGGACAGGGGAGGAGAAACACCATATATTTT. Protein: CASSVDAGQGRRNTIYF.

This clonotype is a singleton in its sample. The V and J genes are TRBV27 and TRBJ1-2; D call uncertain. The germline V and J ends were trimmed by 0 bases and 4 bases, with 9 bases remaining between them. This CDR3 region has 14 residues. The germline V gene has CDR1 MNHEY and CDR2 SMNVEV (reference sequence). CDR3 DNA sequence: TGTGCCAGCAGTTTATCGGTCTCAAGCTATGGCTACACCTTC. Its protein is CASSLSVSSYGYTF.

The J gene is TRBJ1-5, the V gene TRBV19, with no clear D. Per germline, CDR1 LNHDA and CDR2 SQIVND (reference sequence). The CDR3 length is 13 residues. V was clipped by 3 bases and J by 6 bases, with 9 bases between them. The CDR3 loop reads CASSIVGIQPQHF. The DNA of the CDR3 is TGTGCCAGTAGTATCGTGGGTATTCAGCCCCAGCATTTT. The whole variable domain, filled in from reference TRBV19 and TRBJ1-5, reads DGGITQSPKYLFRKEGQNVTLSCEQNLNHDAMYWYRQDPGQGLRLIYYSQIVNDFQKGDIAEGYSVSREKKESFPLTVTSAQKNPTAFYLCASSIVGIQPQHFGDGTRLSIL.